A selection of T cell receptor beta chains follows, all from one sample in a study of control samples from healthy donors and cancer patients. The data were produced by immunoSEQ multiplex PCR, yet TCRdb's version contains in-frame clones alone and is incomplete. This sample has 90,000 to 150,000 clones, with about 91% found just once. The specimen was blood. These receptors were taken from a man aged 35 to 55 in good health. The CDR3 runs from the conserved cysteine through the conserved F or W. A D gene is named only where the DNA matches it firmly. Size is stated for part of the rows, as once, few or many counts, or as a class when the clone is expanded.

D gene	J gene	clone size	V gene	CDR3 protein	CDR3 DNA
NA	TRBJ1-5	NA	TRBV10-2	CASSEDNQPQHF	TGCGCCAGCAGTGAGGACAATCAGCCCCAGCATTTT
NA	TRBJ2-5	once	TRBV27	CASSQTTGETQYF	TGTGCCAGCAGTCAGACCACGGGGGAGACCCAGTACTTC
TRBD1	TRBJ2-7	NA	TRBV24-1	CATRDRVGYEQYF	TGTGCCACCAGAGACAGGGTTGGTTACGAGCAGTACTTC
NA	TRBJ1-4	NA	TRBV7-6	CASSLEAVGQTIRGTNEKLFF	TGTGCCAGCAGCTTAGAAGCGGTTGGGCAGACCATCCGAGGAACTAATGAAAAACTGTTTTTT
TRBD1	TRBJ1-2	NA	TRBV3-1/TRBV3-2	CASNSQGSGYTF	TGTGCCAGCAACTCACAGGGGTCCGGCTACACCTTC
TRBD1	TRBJ1-1	NA	TRBV10-1	CASSESTFEGAQAFF	TGCGCCAGCAGTGAGTCGACTTTTGAGGGGGCTCAAGCTTTCTTT
TRBD1	TRBJ1-2	NA	TRBV6-1	CASSEGPGQVHYGYTF	TGTGCCAGCAGTGAAGGCCCCGGACAGGTTCACTATGGCTACACCTTC
TRBD2	TRBJ2-7	few	TRBV30	CAWRFNSGGAIPYEQYF	TGTGCCTGGAGATTTAATAGCGGGGGTGCCATCCCCTACGAGCAGTACTTC
TRBD1	TRBJ1-5	NA	TRBV30	CAWSLRRQGLSNQPQHF	TGTGCCTGGAGTCTGCGTCGACAGGGTTTGAGCAATCAGCCCCAGCATTTT
NA	TRBJ1-2	NA	TRBV29-1	CSVGRVYGYTF	TGCAGCGTTGGCAGGGTCTATGGCTACACCTTC
TRBD1	TRBJ2-2	NA	TRBV3-1/TRBV3-2	CASSQGQGLAGELFF	TGTGCCAGCAGCCAAGGACAGGGTTTAGCCGGGGAGCTGTTTTTT
TRBD1	TRBJ2-5	NA	TRBV5-6	CASSGGTGWETQYF	TGTGCCAGCAGCGGAGGGACAGGGTGGGAGACCCAGTACTTC
NA	TRBJ2-7	NA	TRBV6-5	CASSYSVVGRSYEQYF	TGTGCCAGCAGTTACTCGGTAGTGGGGAGATCCTACGAGCAGTACTTC
NA	TRBJ1-2	NA	TRBV6-6	CASFTGNYGYTF	TGTGCCAGCTTCACAGGGAACTATGGCTACACCTTC
TRBD2	TRBJ2-7	NA	TRBV2	CASTRLAGPYEQYF	TGTGCCAGCACACGACTAGCGGGGCCCTACGAGCAGTACTTC
TRBD1	TRBJ1-2	NA	TRBV29-1	CSVGARQGVYGYTF	TGCAGCGTTGGGGCCCGGCAGGGGGTGTATGGCTACACCTTC
TRBD2	TRBJ2-1	once	TRBV9	CASSPRTSGGSGLFF	TGTGCCAGCAGTCCTCGGACTAGCGGGGGGTCGGGGTTGTTCTTC
NA	TRBJ2-2	NA	TRBV15	CATNPSPRMRFPTGELFF	TGTGCCACCAACCCTTCGCCGAGGATGAGATTTCCAACCGGGGAGCTGTTTTTT
TRBD1	TRBJ2-5	NA	TRBV24-1	CATSATGAVQETQYF	TGTGCCACCAGTGCGACAGGGGCCGTTCAAGAGACCCAGTACTTC
NA	TRBJ2-6	NA	TRBV6-6	CASSHLGRGGSGANVLTF	TGTGCCAGCAGTCACCTGGGCAGGGGTGGTTCTGGGGCCAACGTCCTGACTTTC
NA	TRBJ2-3	NA	TRBV9	CASSGPDGPSTDTQYF	TGTGCCAGCAGCGGTCCCGATGGGCCGAGCACAGATACGCAGTATTTT
NA	TRBJ1-4	NA	TRBV4-3	CASSRDATNEKLFF	TGCGCCAGCAGCCGGGACGCAACTAATGAAAAACTGTTTTTT
NA	TRBJ2-7	NA	TRBV9	CASSVRGGEQYF	TGTGCCAGCAGCGTACGTGGGGGAGAGCAGTACTTC
NA	TRBJ1-4	NA	TRBV2	CASSADGRNEKLFF	TGTGCCAGCAGCGCCGACGGGAGGAATGAAAAACTGTTTTTT
NA	TRBJ2-7	NA	TRBV2	CASKEQAYEQYF	TGTGCCAGCAAGGAACAGGCCTACGAGCAGTACTTC